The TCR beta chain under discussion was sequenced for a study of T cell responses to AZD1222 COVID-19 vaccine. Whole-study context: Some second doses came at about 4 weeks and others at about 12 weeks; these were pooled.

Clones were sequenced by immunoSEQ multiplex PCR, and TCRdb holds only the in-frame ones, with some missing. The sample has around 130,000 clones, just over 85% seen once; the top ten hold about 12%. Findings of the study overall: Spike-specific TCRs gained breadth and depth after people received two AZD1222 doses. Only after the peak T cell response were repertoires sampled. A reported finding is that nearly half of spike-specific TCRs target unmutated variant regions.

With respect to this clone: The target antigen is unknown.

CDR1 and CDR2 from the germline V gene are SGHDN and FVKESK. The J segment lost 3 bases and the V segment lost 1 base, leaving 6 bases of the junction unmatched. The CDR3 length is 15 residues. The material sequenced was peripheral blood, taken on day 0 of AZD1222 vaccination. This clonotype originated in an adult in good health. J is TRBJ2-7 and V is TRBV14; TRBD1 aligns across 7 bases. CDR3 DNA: TGTGCCAGCAGCCAAGGTGAGACAGGGTACTACGAGCAGTACTTC. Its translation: CASSQGETGYYEQYF.